This entry features one TCR beta chain sequence. The sample is drawn from a study of blood T cell repertoires in COVID-19. Study-wide background: Sites in the United States, Italy and Spain provided acute and convalescent COVID-19 samples. The analysed material was cDNA or gDNA that came from T cells, B-cell-depleted T cells, or PBMCs.

Authors' processing steps: From reference gene primer amplification, estimates of nucleated cell counts were derived. The method was immunoSEQ multiplex PCR; TCRdb's version includes in-frame clones alone and lacks a portion of them. D and trimming were read from the DNA, whereas the V and J calls and clone size are those reported in that table. The sample has tens of thousands of clones; 84% are singletons. The V end was cut by 2 bases, the J end by 7 bases, with 15 bases between. The CDR3 consists of 15 residues. Germline V gene data show CDR1 as KGHSH and CDR2 as LQKENI. The sequence derives from a woman older than 75 with acute or convalescent COVID-19. This rearrangement joins TRBV18 to TRBJ1-5; no definite D call. Sequenced sample: peripheral blood. DNA of the CDR3: TGTGCCAGCTCACCAAGTTCGGGGATAGAGCAGCCCCAGCATTTT. This sequence encodes CASSPSSGIEQPQHF.